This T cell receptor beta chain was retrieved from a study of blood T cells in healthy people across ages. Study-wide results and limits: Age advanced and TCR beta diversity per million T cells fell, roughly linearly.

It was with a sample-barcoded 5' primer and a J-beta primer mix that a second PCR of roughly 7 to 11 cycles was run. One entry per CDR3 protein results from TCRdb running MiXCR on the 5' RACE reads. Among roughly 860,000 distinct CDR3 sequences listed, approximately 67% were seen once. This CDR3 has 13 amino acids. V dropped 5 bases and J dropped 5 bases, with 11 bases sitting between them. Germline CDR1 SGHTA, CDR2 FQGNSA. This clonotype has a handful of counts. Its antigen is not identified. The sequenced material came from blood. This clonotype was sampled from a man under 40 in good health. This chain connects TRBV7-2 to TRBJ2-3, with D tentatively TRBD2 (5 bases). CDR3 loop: CASSVSREDTQYF. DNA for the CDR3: TGTGCCAGCAGCGTATCGAGGGAAGATACGCAGTATTTT.